The clone carrying this T cell receptor beta chain was recorded at least ten times. As yet, its antigen is unknown. Any symptoms of ophthalmopathy came after the first hyperthyroidism diagnosis, from which the blood sample dates. The CDR3 is made up of 12 amino acids. Germline V gene lookup returns CDR1 SGHAT and CDR2 FQDESV (reference sequence). Trimming stripped 5 bases from V and 5 bases from J, with 9 bases between. This entry is derived from a study of T cells in Graves' hyperthyroidism and ophthalmopathy. Background on the study: Peripheral blood was taken when the disease was first diagnosed, before any treatment began.

Overall study findings and caveats: In the blood, most expanded thyroid clonotypes above 0.001 appeared as well.

The CDR3 regions of TCR beta were amplified from RNA transcripts. First-round RT-PCR targeting the TCR CDR3 was performed with the HTBI primer set. TCRdb itself ran the multiplex PCR reads through MiXCR, one entry per CDR3 protein. The table lists some 250,000 distinct CDR3 sequences, roughly 15% of them singletons. This receptor was identified in a woman aged 40 to 50 with Graves' hyperthyroidism that later progressed to Graves' ophthalmopathy. Sequencing used blood. The chain links TRBV11-1 to TRBJ2-5, with D perhaps matching TRBD1 or TRBD2 (5 bases each). CDR3 in DNA: TGTGCCAGCAGCGGGGGTGAGGAGACCCAGTACTTC. Residues: CASSGGEETQYF.